This record concerns one TCR beta chain sequence. Other nucleotide sequences in the sample specify the same CDR3. Trimming cost V 0 bases and J 2 bases, with 10 bases left between them. Per germline, CDR1 SGHAT and CDR2 FQNNGV. The length of the CDR3 is 15 residues. This record comes from a study of shared clonotypes between healthy human individuals. The protocol was immunoSEQ multiplex PCR, while the TCRdb copy is restricted to in-frame clones and leaves out a portion. Of millions of clones in the sample, around 94% were seen once. CD45RA-negative memory and CD45RA+ naive subsets were split from the CD4+ cells.

The sequenced sample consisted of naive CD4+ T cells sorted from blood. Sample subset: CD45RA+ positively selected. The sequence was obtained from a man aged 18 to 35 in good health. The chain links TRBV11-2 to TRBJ1-1; D is undetermined. CDR3 DNA: TGTGCCAGCAGCTTAGATGGTCGGGCCAACACTGAAGCTTTCTTT. It yields the protein CASSLDGRANTEAFF.